Listed below are T cell receptor beta chains from one sample, sequenced in a study of blood T cell repertoires in COVID-19. Produced via immunoSEQ multiplex PCR; TCRdb's table is partial and in-frame only. Of about 330,000 clones detected, approximately 89% appear once; the ten largest clones hold 5.3%. The sequenced material came from PBMCs or T cells enriched from blood (not recorded which). The receptor set was obtained from a woman in her 30s who had recovered from COVID-19. Each CDR3 is given with its conserved first and last residue. The order of the fields is CDR3 DNA, CDR3 protein, V gene, J gene, clone size, D gene. D genes are given only for firm matches. Clone size is not always given. Where it is, it says once, few, many or a class for expanded clones.

TGTGCCAGCAGCCAAGAACCGGGACAGTTTTTGAACACTGAAGCTTTCTTT	CASSQEPGQFLNTEAFF	TRBV3-1/TRBV3-2	TRBJ1-1	-	TRBD1
TGCAGCCCCGGGGGGAGACAGGCCGAGCGCCCTTCGGGCACTGAAGCTTTCTTT	CSPGGRQAERPSGTEAFF	TRBV29-1	TRBJ1-1	-	-
TGTGCCAGCAGCCAAGGGGGCCCCAGGGGCCACGAGCAGTACTTC	CASSQGGPRGHEQYF	TRBV4-2	TRBJ2-7	-	-
TGCGCCAGCAGCCAAGTTTTAGCGTCCTATGGCTACACCTTC	CASSQVLASYGYTF	TRBV4-1	TRBJ1-2	-	-
TGTGCCATCAGTGAAGGGGCTGAAGCTTTCTTT	CAISEGAEAFF	TRBV10-3	TRBJ1-1	-	-
TGCGCCAGCAGCTTGGCCTCGATGAGGACTGAAGCTTTCTTT	CASSLASMRTEAFF	TRBV5-1	TRBJ1-1	-	-
TGTGCCAGCTCAGAACTAGCGGGGGCCGGCGGGGAGCTGTTTTTT	CASSELAGAGGELFF	TRBV18	TRBJ2-2	-	TRBD2
TGCGCCAGCAGCTCGGACAGGGGAACTGAAGCTTTCTTT	CASSSDRGTEAFF	TRBV5-1	TRBJ1-1	-	TRBD1
TGTGCCAGCAGTCGGGGATCGAGCGCTGAAGCTTTCTTT	CASSRGSSAEAFF	TRBV7-2	TRBJ1-1	-	-
TGTGCCTGGAGTGAGGGGGCTCCCTATGGCTACACCTTC	CAWSEGAPYGYTF	TRBV30	TRBJ1-2	-	TRBD1
TGTGCCAGCAGTTCAATAGCGGATCGCACAGATACGCAGTATTTT	CASSSIADRTDTQYF	TRBV6-6	TRBJ2-3	-	-
TGTGCCAGCAGCTTTCGTGGGGGGTCCTCCCAAGAGACCCAGTACTTC	CASSFRGGSSQETQYF	TRBV7-9	TRBJ2-5	-	-
TGTGCCAGCAGCCTAGAAAGGAGAACCCAGTACTTC	CASSLERRTQYF	TRBV7-2	TRBJ2-5	once	-
TGTGCCAGCAGTTTAGGGCAGATATATGGCTACACCTTC	CASSLGQIYGYTF	TRBV12-3/TRBV12-4	TRBJ1-2	-	-
TGTGCCAGCAGGAAGGGGGACTATGGCTACACCTTC	CASRKGDYGYTF	TRBV6-5	TRBJ1-2	-	-
TGTGCCAGCAGTCCGGCGGGGCCCTCCTACAATGAGCAGTTCTTC	CASSPAGPSYNEQFF	TRBV6-2/TRBV6-3	TRBJ2-1	-	-
TGTGCCAGCAGTGAAGCTTGGGGACAGGGGATCAATCAGCCCCAGCATTTT	CASSEAWGQGINQPQHF	TRBV6-1	TRBJ1-5	-	TRBD1
TGCGCCAGCAGCTTGGGACAGGTCTTCGACGAGCAGTACTTC	CASSLGQVFDEQYF	TRBV5-1	TRBJ2-7	-	-
TGCGCCAGCAGCTTGGGACAGGGAGCCGGGACCGGGGAGCTGTTTTTT	CASSLGQGAGTGELFF	TRBV5-1	TRBJ2-2	-	TRBD1
TGTGCCAGCAGCGAGACAGGGACCTATGGCTACACCTTC	CASSETGTYGYTF	TRBV5-4	TRBJ1-2	-	TRBD1
TGTGCCAGCAGCTTAGTGCGACAGGGGAACACTGAAGCTTTCTTT	CASSLVRQGNTEAFF	TRBV7-9	TRBJ1-1	-	TRBD1
TGTGCCAGCAGTTACTCTCGGACTAGCGGCTACGAGCAGTACTTC	CASSYSRTSGYEQYF	TRBV6-5	TRBJ2-7	once	TRBD2
TGTGCCAGCAGTGAGTTTCGAGGCCGGGCAGATACGCAGTATTTT	CASSEFRGRADTQYF	TRBV2	TRBJ2-3	-	-